These 21 T cell receptor beta chains came from one sample sequenced in a study of response to subunit inactivated influenza vaccine. TCRdb ran MiXCR on the RT-PCR reads and lists one entry per CDR3 protein. The table records over 400,000 distinct CDR3 sequences, 10% to 15% of them present only once. The input for sequencing was PBMCs from blood, taken 40 to 50 days after vaccination. Receptors originate from a man between 45 and 60 years old who received an inactivated influenza vaccine.

The chain is built from TRBV20-1 and TRBJ2-1, with 7 bases lining up with TRBD2. The CDR3 is made up of 15 amino acids. Germline values: CDR1 DFQATT, CDR2 SNEGSKA (reference sequence). The V and J ends lost 3 bases and 2 bases, in that order; junction bases with no gene match: 7. CDR3 coding DNA: TGCAGTGCTAGTCCTCGTGCGGGGGCCTACAATGAGCAGTTCTTC. Residues: CSASPRAGAYNEQFF.

As for this clonotype: The junction shows a germline mismatch at one end, possibly a read error. V gene TRBV9 combines with J gene TRBJ1-1, with D unclear. The V gene's germline CDR1 is SGDLS and CDR2 YYNGEE. The CDR3 totals 15 residues. The CDR3 region is CASSVGLVGNTEALF. In DNA, the CDR3 is TGTGCCAGCAGCGTAGGACTGGTAGGGAACACTGAAGCTCTCTTT.

This clonotype has ten or more counts. The chain employs TRBV7-3 and TRBJ2-1; 7 positions match TRBD2. V was pared by 5 bases and J by 8 bases, with 9 bases of the junction left unmatched. The CDR3 consists of 14 residues. Looked up from germline, CDR1 is SGHTA and CDR2 is FQGTGA. CDR3 sequence (DNA): TGTGCCAGCAGCAAATGGACTAGGGCACATGAGCAGTTCTTC. This gives the protein CASSKWTRAHEQFF.

The chain is built from TRBV6-1 and TRBJ1-1; D unclear. There are 13 residues in the CDR3. CDR1 and CDR2 from the germline V gene are MNHNS and SASEGT. V was shortened by 2 bases and J by 4 bases, with 8 bases between the two germline ends. CDR3 in amino acids: CASSELQSTEAFF. CDR3 DNA: TGTGCCAGCAGTGAACTACAGAGCACTGAAGCTTTCTTT.

This clonotype was seen repeatedly, ten times or more. The gene calls are TRBV5-6 and TRBJ2-5, with 7 bases that match TRBD1. CDR3 length: 14 residues. The V and J ends lost 3 bases and 2 bases, in that order; junction bases with no gene match: 4. Germline CDR1 reads SGHDT; CDR2 reads YYEEEE. The CDR3 loop is CASSWGTAQETQYF. CDR3 bases: TGTGCCAGCAGCTGGGGGACAGCGCAAGAGACCCAGTACTTC.

This clonotype was seen many times. The V gene is TRBV4-3, the J gene TRBJ2-1, with no clear D. Trimming removed 0 bases at V and 6 bases at J, with 9 bases between. CDR3 length: 14 residues. Per germline, CDR1 LGHNA and CDR2 YSLEER. In DNA, the CDR3 is TGCGCCAGCAGCCAAGATCGTTCCGGCAATGAGCAGTTCTTC. Its translation is CASSQDRSGNEQFF.

This clonotype was seen many times. This chain joins TRBV12-3 or TRBV12-4 and TRBJ2-7; D might be TRBD2 (5 bases). V gave up 3 bases and J gave up 0 bases, with 9 bases separating them. CDR3 size: 14 residues. The CDR3 DNA follows: TGTGCCAGCAGTTTGAGGAGGAGCTCCTACGAGCAGTACTTC. Encoded protein: CASSLRRSSYEQYF.

The table lists this clonotype with a few counts. The chain carries TRBV3-1 and TRBJ2-7, with 8 bases that match TRBD1. With 3 bases clipped from V and 4 bases from J, the junction kept 2 bases outside the gene matches. The V gene's germline CDR1 is LGHDT and CDR2 YNNKEL (reference sequence). This CDR3 spans 13 amino acids. The CDR3 protein is CASSHDRGYEQYF. The CDR3 region has the DNA TGTGCCAGCAGCCACGACAGGGGTTACGAGCAGTACTTC.

This chain uses TRBV12-3 or TRBV12-4 with TRBJ1-6, with TRBD1 identical over 9 bases. With V trimmed by 5 bases and J by 8 bases, 4 bases remained unmatched. The CDR3 totals 14 residues. In DNA, the CDR3 is TGTGCCAGCAGTCCCAGACAGGGGGATTCACCCCTCCACTTT. Translated: CASSPRQGDSPLHF.

This chain uses TRBV12-3 or TRBV12-4 with TRBJ1-1; 8 bases are a match to TRBD1. The trim removed 6 bases at V and 11 bases at J, leaving 23 bases unmatched. This CDR3 is 17 amino acids long. The CDR3 region has the DNA TGTGCCAGCAGGACAGGGGTACTTGAGCGGGAGCTCAGCCGGGCTTTCTTT. Translating it yields CASRTGVLERELSRAFF.

This clonotype has a handful of counts. V gene TRBV6-1 combines with J gene TRBJ2-1; possibly TRBD2 for D (6 bases). V was trimmed by 5 bases and J by 5 bases, leaving 13 bases between them. The CDR3 spans 14 residues. Germline V gives CDR1 MNHNS, CDR2 SASEGT. The CDR3 region is CASSPGLMNNEQFF. The CDR3 DNA sequence: TGTGCCAGCAGTCCGGGACTTATGAACAATGAGCAGTTCTTC.

The sample holds many counts of this clonotype. V usage is TRBV12-3 or TRBV12-4 and J usage is TRBJ2-7; D is uncertain. The CDR3 is 14 amino acids. Trimming removed 3 bases at V and 2 bases at J, with 11 bases between. CDR3 sequence (DNA): TGTGCCAGCAGTTTGGACCCCTACGCCTACGAGCAGTACTTC. This translates into CASSLDPYAYEQYF.

This clonotype was detected only a few times. The chain joins TRBV28 to TRBJ2-1, with TRBD2 identical over 9 bases. The CDR3 extends over 17 amino acids. V dropped 3 bases and J dropped 3; count of bases not matched to a gene: 9. Germline CDR1 is MDHEN and CDR2 is SYDVKM. The CDR3 sequence is CASSFSSAGGIYNEQFF. In DNA form, the CDR3 reads TGTGCCAGCAGTTTCTCTTCGGCGGGAGGGATCTACAATGAGCAGTTCTTC. Filled out from reference TRBV28 and TRBJ2-1, the complete variable domain reads DVKVTQSSRYLVKRTGEKVFLECVQDMDHENMFWYRQDPGLGLRLIYFSYDVKMKEKGDIPEGYSVSREKKERFSLILESASTNQTSMYLCASSFSSAGGIYNEQFFGPGTRLTVL.

The rearrangement uses TRBV20-1 and TRBJ2-1; TRBD2 matches at 10 bases. With V trimmed by 5 bases and J by 2 bases, 12 bases remained unmatched. This CDR3 has 17 amino acids. The V gene's germline CDR1 is DFQATT and CDR2 SNEGSKA (reference sequence). CDR3 protein: CSAGGGSGRLTYNEQFF. CDR3 in DNA: TGCAGTGCTGGGGGGGGTAGCGGGAGGTTAACCTACAATGAGCAGTTCTTC.

This clonotype was detected only a few times. This sequence joins TRBV6-2 or TRBV6-3 and TRBJ2-7; 8 bases agree with TRBD1. Trimming at V came to 6 bases and at J to 3 bases, leaving 13 bases not matched to a gene. This CDR3 has 16 amino acids. Germline-derived CDR1 and CDR2 are MNHEY and SVGEGT. The CDR3 here is CASRHGTGKGFYEQYF. The CDR3 DNA sequence: TGTGCCAGCAGACACGGGACAGGCAAAGGGTTCTACGAGCAGTACTTC.

The chain employs TRBV3-1 and TRBJ2-4; 9 bases agree with TRBD1. The V and J ends lost 2 bases and 0 bases, in that order; junction bases with no gene match: 8. The CDR3 consists of 18 residues. Germline V gene data show CDR1 as LGHDT and CDR2 as YNNKEL (reference sequence). DNA for the CDR3: TGTGCCAGCAGCCAACGGCACTACAGGGGGCGAGCCAAAAACATTCAGTACTTC. As protein: CASSQRHYRGRAKNIQYF.

The chain recombines TRBV2 with TRBJ2-3; D is possibly TRBD2 (6 bases). The length of the CDR3 is 13 residues. Germline V gene sequence: CDR1 SNHLY, CDR2 FYNNEI. Trimming removed 8 bases at V and 4 bases at J, with 13 bases between. CDR3 sequence: CASHSVAADTQYF. The DNA for the CDR3 is TGTGCCAGCCACTCAGTAGCGGCAGATACGCAGTATTTT. The full variable domain, completed using reference TRBV2 and TRBJ2-3, is EPEVTQTPSHQVTQMGQEVILRCVPISNHLYFYWYRQILGQKVEFLVSFYNNEISEKSEIFDDQFSVERPDGSNFTLKIRSTKLEDSAMYFCASHSVAADTQYFGPGTRLTVL.

This clonotype showed up many times. The rearrangement joins TRBV9 to TRBJ1-3; maybe TRBD1 (5 bases). The CDR3 is 17 amino acids. The V and J ends lost 0 bases and 1 base respectively, with 14 bases between them. Germline CDR1 and CDR2: SGDLS and YYNGEE. The CDR3 DNA is TGTGCCAGCAGCGTAGATCCGGACACTCTTTCTGGAAACACCATATATTTT. This codes for CASSVDPDTLSGNTIYF.

This clonotype was picked up many times. This chain connects TRBV20-1 to TRBJ2-3; TRBD2 aligns across 8 bases. The CDR3 runs to 15 residues. The V and J ends lost 6 bases and 4 bases, in that order; junction bases with no gene match: 12. Per germline, CDR1 DFQATT and CDR2 SNEGSKA (reference sequence). The CDR3 region is CSALRREAGADTQYF. CDR3 coding DNA: TGCAGTGCCCTCCGGCGGGAGGCCGGGGCAGATACGCAGTATTTT.

In its sample, this clonotype was seen a few times. J is TRBJ1-5 and V is TRBV2; 8 bases match TRBD1. Looked up from germline, CDR1 is SNHLY and CDR2 is FYNNEI. J gave up 5 bases and V 2 bases, and 5 bases lay outside the gene matches. This CDR3 has 15 residues. As DNA, the CDR3 is TGTGCCAGCAGTGAAATAGGACAGGGCCATCAGCCCCAGCATTTT. Translated: CASSEIGQGHQPQHF.

This clonotype was seen more than once but under ten times. The chain couples TRBV29-1 to TRBJ1-1; no clear D. The CDR3 runs to 14 residues. The germline gives CDR1 SQVTM, CDR2 ANQGSEA. V lost 5 bases and J lost 0, with 13 bases in between. CDR3 sequence reads: CSVSHTGVNTEAFF. Here the CDR3 DNA reads TGCAGCGTTTCTCATACCGGGGTGAACACTGAAGCTTTCTTT.